This paragraph covers one T cell receptor (beta chain) sequence. This specimen belongs to a study of blood T cell repertoires in COVID-19. The wider study: The United States, Italy and Spain provided the acute and convalescent COVID-19 samples. T cells, B-cell-depleted T cells, or PBMCs provided the cDNA or gDNA that served as material.

Original processing methods: Nucleated cell number was recorded as an estimate derived from reference gene primer amplification. The protocol was immunoSEQ multiplex PCR, while the TCRdb copy is restricted to in-frame clones and leaves out a portion. For V, J and clone size, that table is used; D and trimming come from the DNA. The sample records some 96,000 clones, more than 75% being singletons. This CDR3 has 15 amino acids. From germline, CDR1 is SGHTA and CDR2 FQGNSA. Trimming stripped 7 bases from V and 0 bases from J, with 14 bases between. This chain connects TRBV7-2 to TRBJ2-3; no clear D. Sequenced sample: peripheral blood. The TCR was taken from a human donor in a cohort sampled during active COVID-19. This chain's CDR3 is CASTEVPGSTDTQYF. The CDR3 DNA sequence: TGTGCCAGCACCGAGGTACCCGGCAGCACAGATACGCAGTATTTT.